This entry features one T cell receptor beta chain sequence. Its specificity is not known. Looked up from germline, CDR1 is MNHNY and CDR2 is SVGAGI (reference sequence). The CDR3 extends over 13 amino acids. Trimming removed 6 bases from V and 6 bases from J, with 13 bases in between. Proliferating CFSE-low MLR cells were sequenced to define alloreactive TCRbeta sequences. The sample belongs to a study of T cell clones after liver transplantation. Produced via immunoSEQ multiplex PCR; TCRdb's table is partial and in-frame only. The sample consists of about 4,800 clones, over 25% of them appearing once.

The chain joins TRBV6-6 to TRBJ2-3; D gene unclear. The sequence was collected from a human patient who received a liver transplant. The graft donor may account for some of the T cells. The source material was CD4+ T cells from cultured PBMCs. The CDR3 DNA reads TGTGCCAGCAGATTGGACGATTACGATACGCAGTATTTT. Translating it yields CASRLDDYDTQYF.